This TCR beta chain was identified in a study of CD8 T cells in ankylosing spondylitis. Notes on the study in general: Some of these motif variants have turned up before, in reports on reactive arthritis synovial fluid and blood. Typical of ankylosing spondylitis blood, it appeared, was a TCR beta motif of about eight highly homologous variants. The authors found the disease-linked clones to be CD8+ and relatively rare in peripheral blood.

A quantitative 5'-RACE method, one with molecular barcodes, was used to make TCR beta libraries. TCRdb ran MiXCR on the 5' RACE reads and lists one entry per CDR3 protein. The sample has 350,000 to 450,000 distinct CDR3 sequences, roughly 26% seen once. Trimming took off 7 bases at V and 6 bases at J, with 17 bases between the two ends. In germline, CDR1 is SQVTM, CDR2 ANQGSEA. CDR3 length: 13 residues. In this sample, this clonotype turned up a few times. The antigen is undetermined. The chain couples TRBV29-1 to TRBJ2-3, with no clear D. Sequencing input: blood, either unsorted or a sorted T cell fraction (not recorded which). This clonotype was obtained from a male donor with ankylosing spondylitis. CDR3 DNA sequence: TGCAGCGCCATAAGGCAGGAGTCGGATACGCAGTATTTT. Amino acids: CSAIRQESDTQYF.